A few counts support the clone carrying this T cell receptor (beta chain). This record belongs to a study of patients and donors after allogeneic stem cell transplantation. The CDR3 is 14 residues long. CDR1 is MDHEN, CDR2 SYDVKM, per germline. Deletions cut 7 bases from V and 7 bases from J, with 19 bases between. Via MiXCR, TCRdb re-called the RT-PCR reads, giving one row per CDR3 protein. The table lists approximately 210,000 distinct CDR3 sequences, more than 35% of them singletons. This TCR was sampled from a human donor who was either an allogeneic HSCT recipient or a stem cell or donor lymphocyte infusion donor (not recorded which). It is not recorded whose cells these are; they may come from a transplant donor. The chain recombines TRBV28 with TRBJ1-1; a possible D gene is TRBD1 (6 bases). What was sequenced was blood, either unsorted or a sorted T cell fraction (not recorded which). DNA for the CDR3: TGTGCCAGCACCGACGGCCCGGGACACTTTGAAGCTTTCTTT. Its translation: CASTDGPGHFEAFF. The full variable domain, with the rest looked up from reference TRBV28 and TRBJ1-1, is DVKVTQSSRYLVKRTGEKVFLECVQDMDHENMFWYRQDPGLGLRLIYFSYDVKMKEKGDIPEGYSVSREKKERFSLILESASTNQTSMYLCASTDGPGHFEAFFGQGTRLTVV.